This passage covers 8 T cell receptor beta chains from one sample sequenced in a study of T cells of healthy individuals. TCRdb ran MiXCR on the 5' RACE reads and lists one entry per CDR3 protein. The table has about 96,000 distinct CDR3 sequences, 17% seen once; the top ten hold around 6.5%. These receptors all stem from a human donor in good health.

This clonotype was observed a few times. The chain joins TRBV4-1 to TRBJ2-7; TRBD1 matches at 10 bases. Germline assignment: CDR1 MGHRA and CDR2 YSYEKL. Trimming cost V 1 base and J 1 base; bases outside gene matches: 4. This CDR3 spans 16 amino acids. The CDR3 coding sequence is TGCGCCAGCAGCCAAGTGCCGGGACAGGGGTCCTACGAGCAGTACTTC. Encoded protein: CASSQVPGQGSYEQYF.

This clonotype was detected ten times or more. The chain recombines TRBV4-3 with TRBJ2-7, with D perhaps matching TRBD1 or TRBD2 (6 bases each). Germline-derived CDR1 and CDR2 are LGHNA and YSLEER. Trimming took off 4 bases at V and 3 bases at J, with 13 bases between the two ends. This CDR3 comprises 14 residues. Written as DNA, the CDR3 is TGCGCCAGCAGCCGCCAAAGGGGGGACTACGAGCAGTACTTC. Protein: CASSRQRGDYEQYF.

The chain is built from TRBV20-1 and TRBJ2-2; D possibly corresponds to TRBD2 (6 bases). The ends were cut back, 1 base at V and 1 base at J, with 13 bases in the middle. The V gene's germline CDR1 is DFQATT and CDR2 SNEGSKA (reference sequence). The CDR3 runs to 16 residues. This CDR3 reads CSARVPRRENTGELFF. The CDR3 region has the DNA TGCAGTGCTAGAGTCCCTCGGCGGGAGAACACCGGGGAGCTGTTTTTT.

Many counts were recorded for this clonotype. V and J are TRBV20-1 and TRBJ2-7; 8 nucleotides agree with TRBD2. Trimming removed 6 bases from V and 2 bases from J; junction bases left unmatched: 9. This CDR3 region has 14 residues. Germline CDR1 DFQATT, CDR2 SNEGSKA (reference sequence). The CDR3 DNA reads TGCAGTGCCGGGGGGGCAGGCGATCCCTACGAGCAGTACTTC. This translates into CSAGGAGDPYEQYF.

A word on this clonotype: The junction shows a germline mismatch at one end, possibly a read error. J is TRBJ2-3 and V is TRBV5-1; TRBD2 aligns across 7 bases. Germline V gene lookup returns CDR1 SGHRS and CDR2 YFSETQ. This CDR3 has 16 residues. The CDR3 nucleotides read TGCGCCAGCAGCTCCGACCCAAGCGGGGTCACAGTTACGCAGTATTTT. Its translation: CASSSDPSGVTVTQYF.

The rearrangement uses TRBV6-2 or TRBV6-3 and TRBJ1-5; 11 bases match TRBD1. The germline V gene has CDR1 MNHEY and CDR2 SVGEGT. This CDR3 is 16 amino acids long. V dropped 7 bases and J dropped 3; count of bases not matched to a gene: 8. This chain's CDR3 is CASKPGQGAHNQPQHF. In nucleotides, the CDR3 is TGTGCCAGCAAACCCGGACAGGGGGCTCACAATCAGCCCCAGCATTTT.

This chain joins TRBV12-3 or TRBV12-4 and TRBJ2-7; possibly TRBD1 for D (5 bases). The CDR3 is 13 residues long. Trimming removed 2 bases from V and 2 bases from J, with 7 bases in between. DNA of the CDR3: TGTGCCAGCAGTTTATCCAGGGCCTACGAGCAGTACTTC. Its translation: CASSLSRAYEQYF.

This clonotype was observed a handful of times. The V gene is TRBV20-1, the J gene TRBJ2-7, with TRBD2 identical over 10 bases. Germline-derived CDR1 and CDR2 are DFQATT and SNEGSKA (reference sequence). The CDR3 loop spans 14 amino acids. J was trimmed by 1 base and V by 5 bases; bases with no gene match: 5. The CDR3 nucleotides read TGCAGTGCTCCGTTAGCGGGAGGTTCCTACGAGCAGTACTTC. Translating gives CSAPLAGGSYEQYF.